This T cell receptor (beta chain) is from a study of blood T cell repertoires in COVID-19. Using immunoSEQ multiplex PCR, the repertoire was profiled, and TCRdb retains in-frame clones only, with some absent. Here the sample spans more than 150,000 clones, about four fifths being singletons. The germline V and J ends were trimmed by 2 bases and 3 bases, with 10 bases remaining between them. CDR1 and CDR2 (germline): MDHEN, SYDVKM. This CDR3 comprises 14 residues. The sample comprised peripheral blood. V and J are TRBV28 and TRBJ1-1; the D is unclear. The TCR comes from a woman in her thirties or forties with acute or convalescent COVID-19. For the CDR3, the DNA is TGTGCCAGCAGTTTAAATTGGCGGGACACTGAAGCTTTCTTT. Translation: CASSLNWRDTEAFF. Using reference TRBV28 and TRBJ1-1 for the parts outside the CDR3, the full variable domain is DVKVTQSSRYLVKRTGEKVFLECVQDMDHENMFWYRQDPGLGLRLIYFSYDVKMKEKGDIPEGYSVSREKKERFSLILESASTNQTSMYLCASSLNWRDTEAFFGQGTRLTVV.